The 26 T cell receptor beta chains below all came from one sample that was sequenced in a study of T cell changes during pregnancy in multiple sclerosis. Assay: immunoSEQ multiplex PCR; the TCRdb copy retains only in-frame clones and omits some. The sample lists about 67,000 clones, about 90% seen once, with about 2.5% in the top ten. The specimen was peripheral blood, collected in the first trimester of pregnancy. These receptors were taken from a female donor with multiple sclerosis, enrolled in a pregnancy study.

This rearrangement joins TRBV30 to TRBJ2-1; 11 bases are a match to TRBD2. CDR1 is GTSNPN and CDR2 is SVGIG in the germline V gene (reference sequence). The CDR3 has 11 amino acids. Trimming at V came to 4 bases and at J to 15 bases, leaving 5 bases not matched to a gene. CDR3 DNA sequence: TGTGCCTGGATTGCTAGCGGGAGGACGTTCTTC. Translating it yields CAWIASGRTFF.

The V gene is TRBV12-2, the J gene TRBJ2-1; the table's D call TRBD2 went unverified against the DNA. TRBV12-2 is labeled a pseudogene. CDR3 size: 12 residues. The CDR3 coding sequence is TGTGCAAGTCGTCGAGGGTTCAATGAGCAGTTCTTC. This gives the protein CASRRGFNEQFF.

The chain employs TRBV19 and TRBJ1-5, with unresolved D. With 3 bases removed from V and 0 bases from J, the gap between germline ends came to 12 bases. CDR3 length: 16 amino acids. Germline lookup yields CDR1 LNHDA and CDR2 SQIVND (reference sequence). CDR3 protein: CASSMARQASNQPQHF. The DNA of the CDR3 is TGTGCCAGTAGTATGGCCCGCCAGGCTAGCAATCAGCCCCAGCATTTT.

This CDR3 reads CASSPIRQGAGQPQHF. CDR3 nucleotide sequence: TGTGCCAGCAGTCCCATAAGACAGGGGGCCGGACAGCCCCAGCATTTT. This chain uses TRBV6-6 with TRBJ1-5, with TRBD1 matching 10 bases. V was clipped by 5 bases and J by 7 bases; unmatched bases: 11. The CDR3 is made up of 16 amino acids. The germline gives CDR1 MNHNY, CDR2 SVGAGI (reference sequence).

This chain links TRBV6-5 with TRBJ2-3; D might be TRBD2 (5 bases). Deletions cut 6 bases from V and 0 bases from J, with 10 bases between. CDR3 length: 14 residues. The germline V gene encodes CDR1 MNHEY and CDR2 SVGAGI. This chain's CDR3 is CASSYRGSTDTQYF. The CDR3 DNA sequence: TGTGCCAGCAGCTATCGGGGAAGCACAGATACGCAGTATTTT.

J is TRBJ1-2 and V is TRBV29-1; TRBD1 aligns across 7 bases. Germline CDR1 reads SQVTM; CDR2 reads ANQGSEA. This CDR3 region has 13 residues. J gave up 7 bases and V 5 bases, and 10 bases lay outside the gene matches. DNA for the CDR3: TGCAGCGTTATTGACAGGGAGGATGGTGGCTACACCTTC. Translation: CSVIDREDGGYTF.

This chain connects TRBV4-1 to TRBJ2-3; 10 positions agree with TRBD2. This CDR3 comprises 16 residues. The germline V gene has CDR1 MGHRA and CDR2 YSYEKL. After removal of 3 bases from V and 5 bases from J, the junction contained 8 bases not matched to a gene. CDR3 nucleotides: TGCGCCAGCAGCCAGACCGAGCGGGGGGGCGGAGATACGCAGTATTTT. Amino acids: CASSQTERGGGDTQYF.

V is TRBV7-9 and J is TRBJ1-1; D might be TRBD1 (6 bases). The germline V gene has CDR1 SEHNR and CDR2 FQNEAQ (reference sequence). CDR3 size: 13 residues. V was shortened by 5 bases and J by 3 bases, with 10 bases between the two germline ends. In DNA, the CDR3 is TGTGCCAGCAGCCAAACAGGGTACACTGAAGCTTTCTTT. Its translation: CASSQTGYTEAFF.

The chain is built from TRBV28 and TRBJ2-7; D may be TRBD2 (6 bases). V was cut by 2 bases and J by 6 bases, with 8 bases left in between. CDR3 length: 12 residues. The V gene's germline CDR1 is MDHEN and CDR2 SYDVKM. CDR3 protein: CASSLGGFEQYF. Here the CDR3 DNA reads TGTGCCAGCAGTTTAGGAGGGTTCGAGCAGTACTTC.

The V call is TRBV6-1, the J call TRBJ2-3; perhaps TRBD1 as D (5 bases). CDR3 size: 14 residues. The germline gives CDR1 MNHNS, CDR2 SASEGT. V gave up 2 bases and J gave up 5 bases, with 11 bases separating them. The CDR3 sequence: CASSEFVGVDTQYF. The CDR3 DNA reads TGTGCCAGCAGTGAATTTGTAGGGGTAGATACGCAGTATTTT.

The chain joins TRBV5-1 to TRBJ1-2; 9 bases are a match to TRBD1. The CDR3 length is 16 residues. V lost 2 bases, J lost 6 bases, and 11 bases stayed unmatched. CDR1 and CDR2 (germline): SGHRS, YFSETQ. Written as DNA, the CDR3 is TGCGCCAGCAGCTTCCCCTCACAGGGGGCGCCGAATGGCTACACCTTC. Its protein product is CASSFPSQGAPNGYTF.

The chain couples TRBV5-4 to TRBJ1-1, with a tentative D call TRBD1 (5 bases). V shed 1 base and J shed 1 base, with 8 bases lying between them. This CDR3 region has 14 residues. Germline V lookup: CDR1 SGHNT, CDR2 YYREEE (reference sequence). This chain's CDR3 is CASSLQGTNTEAFF. The CDR3 bases are TGTGCCAGCAGCTTGCAGGGTACGAACACTGAAGCTTTCTTT. The full variable domain, its missing parts supplied by reference TRBV5-4 and TRBJ1-1, is ETGVTQSPTHLIKTRGQQVTLRCSSQSGHNTVSWYQQALGQGPQFIFQYYREEENGRGNFPPRFSGLQFPNYSSELNVNALELDDSALYLCASSLQGTNTEAFFGQGTRLTVV.

This chain uses TRBV6-5 with TRBJ1-1; the match to TRBD1 covers 9 bases. This CDR3 has 13 residues. Trimming at V came to 11 bases and at J to 1 base, leaving 5 bases not matched to a gene. The germline V gene encodes CDR1 MNHEY and CDR2 SVGAGI. CDR3: CASTGGENTEAFF. The CDR3 DNA reads TGTGCCTCAACAGGGGGCGAGAACACTGAAGCTTTCTTT.

The gene calls are TRBV5-4 and TRBJ2-1, with TRBD2 matching over 11 bases. This CDR3 has 15 amino acids. Germline values: CDR1 SGHNT, CDR2 YYREEE (reference sequence). After removal of 2 bases from V and 6 bases from J, the junction contained 4 bases not matched to a gene. CDR3 sequence (DNA): TGTGCCAGCAGCTTTAGCGGGAGGGCACCCAATGAGCAGTTCTTC. Its translation is CASSFSGRAPNEQFF.

The chain links TRBV19 to TRBJ1-1; 9 nucleotides align to TRBD1. Unmatched junction bases numbered 9, after V lost 5 bases and J lost 5 bases. The CDR3 is made up of 15 amino acids. The germline V gene has CDR1 LNHDA and CDR2 SQIVND (reference sequence). CDR3 protein: CASSVYRGLRTEAFF. For the CDR3, the DNA is TGTGCCAGTAGTGTATACAGGGGGCTCAGGACTGAAGCTTTCTTT.

V usage is TRBV7-9 and J usage is TRBJ2-6, with D perhaps matching TRBD1 (6 bases). Germline CDR1 SEHNR, CDR2 FQNEAQ (reference sequence). The V gene lost 0 bases and the J gene lost 9 bases, with 12 bases spanning the gap. The CDR3 is made up of 15 amino acids. The CDR3 protein is CASSLAQGEINVLTF. The CDR3 coding sequence is TGTGCCAGCAGCTTAGCACAGGGTGAGATCAACGTCCTGACTTTC.

The CDR3 DNA is TGTGCCAGCAGTGACTTGGAGGGCGGGAAACTGTTTTTT. Amino acid sequence: CASSDLEGGKLFF. The chain recombines TRBV6-4 with TRBJ1-4; D uncertain. The CDR3 has 13 amino acids. The V gene's germline CDR1 is MRHNA and CDR2 SNTAGT. V lost 1 base and J 11 bases, leaving 11 bases between the germline ends.

This clone was recorded only once. The V call is TRBV10-3, the J call TRBJ2-2; TRBD1 aligns across 9 bases. J lost 5 bases, V lost 5 bases, and 15 bases had no gene match. CDR1 and CDR2 from the germline V gene are ENHRY and SYGVKD. This CDR3 spans 18 amino acids. DNA for the CDR3: TGTGCCATCAGTATTGGACAGGGGCAGAATGGTAGGACCGGGGAGCTGTTTTTT. This encodes CAISIGQGQNGRTGELFF.

The chain uses TRBV7-9 and TRBJ2-7; D call uncertain. Germline V gives CDR1 SEHNR, CDR2 FQNEAQ (reference sequence). The CDR3 has 12 residues. V was pared by 1 base and J by 5 bases, with 6 bases between. CDR3 residues: CASSLVADEQYF. CDR3 coding DNA: TGTGCCAGCAGCTTAGTGGCGGACGAGCAGTACTTC. Using reference TRBV7-9 and TRBJ2-7 for the parts outside the CDR3, the full variable domain is DTGVSQNPRHKITKRGQNVTFRCDPISEHNRLYWYRQTLGQGPEFLTYFQNEAQLEKSRLLSDRFSAERPKGSFSTLEIQRTEQGDSAMYLCASSLVADEQYFGPGTRLTVT.

This chain uses TRBV7-2 with TRBJ2-7; 8 bases match TRBD1. J gave up 2 bases and V 5 bases, and 8 bases lay outside the gene matches. The length of the CDR3 is 15 residues. Germline V lookup: CDR1 SGHTA, CDR2 FQGNSA. The CDR3 bases are TGTGCCAGCAGCCCCCTGACAGGGGTCCCCTACGAGCAGTACTTC. Protein sequence: CASSPLTGVPYEQYF.

V is TRBV19 and J is TRBJ2-5; 11 bases fit TRBD2. CDR3 length equals 15 residues. The germline V gene encodes CDR1 LNHDA and CDR2 SQIVND (reference sequence). V trimming: 6 bases; J trimming: 7 bases; junction bases outside the gene matches: 10. The CDR3 region has the DNA TGTGCCAGTAGGGCTAGCGGGGGGATTTTAGGGACCCAGTACTTC. Its protein product is CASRASGGILGTQYF.

In nucleotides, the CDR3 is TGCGCCAGCGGACTAGGAGGGGTGACTGAAGCTTTCTTT. Residues: CASGLGGVTEAFF. The genes are TRBV5-1 and TRBJ1-1, with D possibly TRBD1 on 5 matching bases. Germline CDR1 is SGHRS and CDR2 is YFSETQ. V dropped 7 bases and J dropped 5 bases, with 15 bases sitting between them. CDR3 length equals 13 residues. Supplemented by reference TRBV5-1 and TRBJ1-1, the full variable domain reads KAGVTQTPRYLIKTRGQQVTLSCSPISGHRSVSWYQQTPGQGLQFLFEYFSETQRNKGNFPGRFSGRQFSNSRSEMNVSTLELGDSALYLCASGLGGVTEAFFGQGTRLTVV.

The chain employs TRBV5-1 and TRBJ1-5; 7 positions match TRBD1. CDR1 is SGHRS, CDR2 YFSETQ, per germline. CDR3 length equals 15 residues. V gave up 0 bases and J gave up 4 bases; unmatched junction bases: 4. CDR3 nucleotides: TGCGCCAGCAGCTTGGGTGCAGGGGGTAATCAGCCCCAGCATTTT. This gives the protein CASSLGAGGNQPQHF. Filled out from reference TRBV5-1 and TRBJ1-5, the complete variable domain reads KAGVTQTPRYLIKTRGQQVTLSCSPISGHRSVSWYQQTPGQGLQFLFEYFSETQRNKGNFPGRFSGRQFSNSRSEMNVSTLELGDSALYLCASSLGAGGNQPQHFGDGTRLSIL.

This clone appeared once. The chain couples TRBV7-9 to TRBJ2-3; D possibly corresponds to TRBD1 (6 bases). Trimming shortened V by 11 bases and J by 5 bases, and 17 bases separated the two germline ends. The germline CDR1 and CDR2 sequences are SEHNR and FQNEAQ (reference sequence). The CDR3 consists of 13 residues. In DNA, the CDR3 is TGTGCCGGAACCCTGCAGGGGCTAGATACGCAGTATTTT. Protein sequence: CAGTLQGLDTQYF.

The chain joins TRBV11-2 to TRBJ1-1; tentative D call: TRBD1 (5 bases). This CDR3 has 16 residues. Germline V lookup: CDR1 SGHAT, CDR2 FQNNGV. V dropped 4 bases and J dropped 2 bases, with 17 bases sitting between them. CDR3 DNA: TGTGCCAGCAGCTCCTCCATTGGGGCAGTTAACACTGAAGCTTTCTTT. Amino acids: CASSSSIGAVNTEAFF. Using reference TRBV11-2 and TRBJ1-1 for the parts outside the CDR3, the full variable domain is EAGVAQSPRYKIIEKRQSVAFWCNPISGHATLYWYQQILGQGPKLLIQFQNNGVVDDSQLPKDRFSAERLKGVDSTLKIQPAKLEDSAVYLCASSSSIGAVNTEAFFGQGTRLTVV.

V is TRBV13 and J is TRBJ1-1; D is uncertain. Germline V gene lookup returns CDR1 PRHDT and CDR2 FYEKMQ (reference sequence). Deletions cut 0 bases from V and 1 base from J, with 12 bases between. There are 16 residues in the CDR3. The CDR3, as DNA: TGTGCCAGCAGCTTAGGCTTTGGAGGTAGGAACACTGAAGCTTTCTTT. It yields the protein CASSLGFGGRNTEAFF.